Shown below are 4 T cell receptor beta chains from a single sample sequenced in a study of T cells in tuberculosis. TCRdb keeps only in-frame clones here, not all; method: immunoSEQ multiplex PCR. The table has 50,000 to 65,000 clones, roughly 87% seen once. Thawed, overnight-rested PBMC were stained with GMM-loaded CD1B tetramer, viability dye and anti-CD3, then sorted. CD1B tetramers were loaded with Rhodococcus equi-derived C32 glucose monomycolate. Sequencing was performed on CD1b-GMM tetramer-negative cells sorted from PBMCs. The receptors derive from an adult woman with latent tuberculosis.

This chain connects TRBV7-2 to TRBJ2-6; TRBD2 matches 11 bases. The V gene end was trimmed by 5 bases and the J gene end by 4 bases; junction bases not matched to a gene: 13. The CDR3 consists of 19 residues. Germline V gene sequence: CDR1 SGHTA, CDR2 FQGNSA. As DNA, the CDR3 is TGTGCCAGCAGCCAAGGGTCCCGAGGACTAGCGGGCGGGGCCAACGTCCTGACTTTC. Translated, it gives CASSQGSRGLAGGANVLTF.

The chain has TRBV7-2 and TRBJ2-3, with 9 nucleotides matching TRBD1. Trimming took 5 bases from V and 2 from J; bases not matched to a gene: 11. Germline CDR1 is SGHTA and CDR2 is FQGNSA. CDR3 length equals 17 residues. CDR3 nucleotides: TGTGCCAGCAGCATGCCGGGGACAGGGCTGGTCACAGATACGCAGTATTTT. Its translation is CASSMPGTGLVTDTQYF.

The chain uses TRBV29-1 and TRBJ2-1; TRBD2 matches 10 bases. This CDR3 region has 14 residues. The ends lost 4 bases at V and 6 bases at J; junction bases unmatched: 6. Germline V gives CDR1 SQVTM, CDR2 ANQGSEA. CDR3 coding DNA: TGCAGCGTTGTCGGAGCGGGGGGGATCAATGAGCAGTTCTTC. Translated, it gives CSVVGAGGINEQFF.

The chain couples TRBV27 to TRBJ2-1; the D gene is possibly TRBD2 (5 bases). V was shortened by 8 bases and J by 7 bases, with 15 bases between the two germline ends. This CDR3 spans 13 amino acids. CDR1 is MNHEY and CDR2 is SMNVEV in the germline V gene (reference sequence). The CDR3 DNA sequence: TGTGCCAGCTCTTTCGGACCGGGGAATGAGCAGTTCTTC. Amino acid sequence: CASSFGPGNEQFF.